This is a list of T cell receptor beta chains from one sample in a study of identical twins. Each CDR3 protein is one row after TCRdb ran MiXCR on the 5' RACE reads. This table has more than 1.5 million distinct CDR3 sequences, under 35% appearing once. The sample taken for sequencing was cord blood. Source of these receptors: a newborn girl in good health. The CDR3 runs from the conserved cysteine through the conserved F or W. D genes are given only for firm matches. Part of the rows lack a size; the others show once, few, many or a class for expanded clones.

V gene	D gene	J gene	clone size	CDR3 protein	CDR3 DNA
TRBV6-6	NA	TRBJ1-4	NA	CASSLNERLFF	TGTGCCAGCAGTCTGAATGAAAGACTGTTTTTT
TRBV14	TRBD2	TRBJ2-1	few	CASSQGSGRIYEQFF	TGTGCCAGCAGCCAAGGTAGCGGGAGAATCTATGAGCAGTTCTTC
TRBV19	NA	TRBJ1-1	NA	CASTPRGRVVGAFF	TGTGCCAGTACCCCGAGGGGCAGGGTAGTAGGAGCTTTCTTT
TRBV7-2	TRBD2	TRBJ2-3	NA	CASSLEGSGGGTDTQYF	TGTGCCAGCAGCTTAGAGGGGAGCGGGGGGGGCACAGATACGCAGTATTTT
TRBV6-1	NA	TRBJ1-2	many	CASSEPGTNYGYTF	TGTGCCAGCAGTGAACCCGGGACTAACTATGGCTACACCTTC
TRBV25-1	NA	TRBJ1-6	NA	CASSEFPLAGAGSPLHF	TGTGCCAGCAGTGAATTCCCGTTGGCCGGGGCGGGTTCACCCCTCCACTTT
TRBV20-1	TRBD2	TRBJ2-3	NA	CSAPRVAGGDLSTQYF	TGCAGTGCCCCAAGGGTAGCGGGGGGGGACCTAAGTACGCAGTATTTT
TRBV6-1	TRBD1	TRBJ1-1	NA	CASSDRQGTFF	TGTGCCAGCAGTGATAGACAGGGGACTTTCTTT
TRBV18	TRBD2	TRBJ2-7	NA	CASSPIAGGRSYEQYF	TGTGCCAGCTCACCTATAGCGGGAGGTCGGTCCTACGAGCAGTACTTC
TRBV2	NA	TRBJ2-1	few	CASRGLGDEQFF	TGTGCCAGCCGTGGGCTGGGGGACGAGCAGTTCTTC
TRBV20-1	NA	TRBJ1-1	NA	CSARVGGQLNTEAFF	TGCAGTGCTAGAGTCGGAGGACAACTAAACACTGAAGCTTTCTTT
TRBV4-1	NA	TRBJ2-1	NA	CASSQGQDNEQFF	TGCGCCAGCAGCCAAGGCCAAGACAATGAGCAGTTCTTC
TRBV28	NA	TRBJ2-3	few	CASSTQPGAASTDTQYF	TGTGCCAGCAGTACACAACCGGGGGCGGCTAGCACAGATACGCAGTATTTT
TRBV5-1	NA	TRBJ2-5	NA	CASSSGPPPETQYF	TGCGCCAGCAGCTCGGGACCGCCGCCGGAGACCCAGTACTTC
TRBV11-2	TRBD2	TRBJ2-7	NA	CASSLSPNRGLAAVQYF	TGTGCCAGCAGCTTATCCCCCAACCGCGGACTAGCGGCAGTGCAGTACTTC
TRBV7-2	NA	TRBJ1-5	many	CASSLGGPQHF	TGTGCCAGCAGCTTAGGGGGGCCCCAGCATTTT
TRBV19	NA	TRBJ2-3	NA	CATASPDTQYF	TGTGCCACTGCCAGCCCGGATACGCAGTATTTT
TRBV5-1	NA	TRBJ2-3	many	CASSLERTSTDTQYF	TGCGCCAGCAGCTTGGAGCGGACTAGCACAGATACGCAGTATTTT
TRBV4-2	TRBD1	TRBJ2-6	NA	CASSLTRTGGANVLTF	TGTGCCAGCAGCCTGACTCGGACAGGAGGGGCCAACGTCCTGACTTTC
TRBV28	TRBD1	TRBJ2-7	NA	CASSQMGTVGSYEQYF	TGTGCCAGCAGTCAAATGGGGACAGTGGGTTCCTACGAGCAGTACTTC
TRBV3-1	NA	TRBJ2-6	many	CASSQLAGANVLTF	TGTGCCAGCAGCCAACTAGCCGGGGCCAACGTCCTGACTTTC
TRBV27	TRBD1	TRBJ2-7	few	CASSLSGGWYEQYF	TGTGCCAGCAGTTTATCAGGGGGCTGGTACGAGCAGTACTTC
TRBV10-2	NA	TRBJ2-1	NA	CASSDPDYLMGKQFF	TGCGCCAGCAGTGACCCGGACTACTTGATGGGTAAGCAGTTCTTC